This T cell receptor beta chain was sequenced in a study of identical twins. This clonotype has only a few counts. A single record per CDR3 protein comes from TCRdb applying MiXCR to the 5' RACE reads. Of some 440,000 distinct CDR3 sequences listed, 20% to 25% are singletons. These data are also associated with another study on T cells expressing NK-cell markers.

The clonotype comes from a woman aged 18 to 35 in good health. The sequenced material came from CD4+ T cells sorted from blood.

For the CDR3, the DNA is TGTGCCACCAGTGACACGCAGGACAGGTTGTACACCGGGGAGCTGTTTTTT. It specifies CATSDTQDRLYTGELFF. This rearrangement joins TRBV24-1 to TRBJ2-2; 7 bases map to TRBD1. This CDR3 is built from 17 residues. From germline, CDR1 is KGHDR and CDR2 SFDVKD. V shed 4 bases, J shed 3 bases, and the junction held 10 bases outside the gene matches.